This T cell receptor beta chain was sequenced during a study of T cells in Graves' hyperthyroidism and ophthalmopathy. The CDR3 consists of 12 residues. The V and J ends lost 2 bases and 3 bases respectively, with 5 bases between them. CDR1 and CDR2 (germline): SEHNR, FQNEAQ (reference sequence). At least ten counts were recorded for this clonotype. From RNA transcripts, TCR beta CDR3 regions were amplified. With the HTBI primer set, the TCR CDR3 went through a first round of RT-PCR. TCRdb independently ran MiXCR on the multiplex PCR reads; one entry per CDR3 protein. Of around 350,000 distinct CDR3 sequences listed, 15% to 18% are singletons.

What was sequenced was blood. V and J are TRBV7-9 and TRBJ2-7; D ambiguous. This sequence originates from a woman aged 18-29 years with Graves' hyperthyroidism that later progressed to Graves' ophthalmopathy. DNA of the CDR3: TGTGCCAGCAGCTTAAAAGGCTACGAGCAGTACTTC. Its translation is CASSLKGYEQYF.